A single sample gave rise to the 9 T cell receptor beta chains below, sequenced in a study of blood T cell repertoires in COVID-19. Clones were read by immunoSEQ multiplex PCR, and TCRdb kept only the in-frame ones, dropping some. The table has some 250,000 clones, 70% to 90% seen once; the top ten hold approximately 2%. Sequenced material: PBMCs or T cells enriched from blood (not recorded which). These receptors all stem from a woman aged 45-59 years who had recovered from COVID-19.

V is TRBV7-3 and J is TRBJ2-1, with TRBD1 matching over 8 bases. V was pared by 5 bases and J by 0 bases, with 3 bases of the junction left unmatched. The CDR3 sequence is 15 residues long. The germline V gene has CDR1 SGHTA and CDR2 FQGTGA. The CDR3 loop reads CASSPGGFSYNEQFF. The DNA of the CDR3 is TGTGCCAGCAGCCCAGGGGGCTTCTCCTACAATGAGCAGTTCTTC.

V gene TRBV25-1 combines with J gene TRBJ1-1, with TRBD1 identical over 12 bases. Germline values: CDR1 MGHDK, CDR2 SYGVNS. Trimming at V came to 4 bases and at J to 5 bases, leaving 8 bases not matched to a gene. This CDR3 contains 16 residues. CDR3 sequence (DNA): TGTGCCAGCAGTGCCAGAGGGACAGGGGGCCGGACTGAAGCTTTCTTT. Amino acids: CASSARGTGGRTEAFF.

The chain has TRBV5-6 and TRBJ1-4, with TRBD1 matching over 8 bases. Unmatched junction bases numbered 2, after V lost 0 bases and J lost 7 bases. The CDR3 runs 14 residues. Germline CDR1 is SGHDT and CDR2 is YYEEEE. CDR3 protein: CASSLETGVEKLFF. As DNA, the CDR3 is TGTGCCAGCAGCTTGGAGACAGGGGTTGAAAAACTGTTTTTT.

The chain uses TRBV27 and TRBJ1-1, with TRBD1 identical over 8 bases. The CDR3 is 14 amino acids. In germline, CDR1 is MNHEY, CDR2 SMNVEV (reference sequence). J was trimmed by 1 base and V by 6 bases; bases with no gene match: 4. The CDR3: CASRTDRANTEAFF. CDR3 nucleotides: TGTGCCAGCAGGACGGACAGGGCGAACACTGAAGCTTTCTTT.

The sample holds one count of this clone. V is TRBV9 and J is TRBJ1-1; TRBD1 is a possible D gene (6 bases). CDR1 SGDLS and CDR2 YYNGEE come from the germline V gene. There are 12 residues in the CDR3. Trimming removed 0 bases from V and 10 bases from J, with 10 bases in between. DNA of the CDR3: TGTGCCAGCAGCGTAGAAACAGGGCGAGCTTTCTTT. It specifies CASSVETGRAFF.

The genes are TRBV9 and TRBJ2-7; D unresolved. The V end lost 4 bases, the J end lost 0 bases, and 11 bases lay between the germline ends. The CDR3 totals 14 residues. The V gene's germline CDR1 is SGDLS and CDR2 YYNGEE. The CDR3 sequence: CASSPDSTSYEQYF. CDR3 nucleotides: TGTGCCAGCAGCCCCGACTCAACCTCCTACGAGCAGTACTTC.

The CDR3 DNA reads TGTGCCAGCAGCTTGTTGGACTCCCAAGAGACCCAGTACTTC. As protein: CASSLLDSQETQYF. This rearrangement joins TRBV5-5 to TRBJ2-5; tentative D call: TRBD2 (5 bases). Trimming took off 1 base at V and 1 base at J, with 8 bases between the two ends. The CDR3 length is 14 residues. Germline-derived CDR1 and CDR2 are SGHKS and YYEKEE (reference sequence).

There are a few counts of this clone. The V gene is TRBV9, the J gene TRBJ2-7, with a possible D match to TRBD2 (5 bases). Trimming took 4 bases from V and 2 from J, leaving 13 bases between them. This CDR3 has 14 residues. The V gene's germline CDR1 is SGDLS and CDR2 YYNGEE. CDR3 in amino acids: CASSRYEGTYEQYF. Here the CDR3 DNA reads TGTGCCAGCAGCCGTTACGAGGGTACCTACGAGCAGTACTTC. The full variable domain, with the rest looked up from reference TRBV9 and TRBJ2-7, is DSGVTQTPKHLITATGQRVTLRCSPRSGDLSVYWYQQSLDQGLQFLIQYYNGEERAKGNILERFSAQQFPDLHSELNLSSLELGDSALYFCASSRYEGTYEQYFGPGTRLTVT.

This chain joins TRBV4-2 and TRBJ1-2; D may be TRBD1 (5 bases). Germline V gene lookup returns CDR1 LGHNA and CDR2 YNFKEQ. The V end lost 4 bases, the J end lost 3 bases, and 9 bases lay between the germline ends. The CDR3 has 13 residues. This chain's CDR3 is CASSPRGDYGYTF. Written as DNA, the CDR3 is TGTGCCAGCAGCCCCCGGGGGGACTATGGCTACACCTTC.